Following are 9 T cell receptor beta chains from one sample sequenced in a study of regulatory T cells in long-lasting Graves disease. Time point in this sample: newly diagnosed GD, antithyroid drugs for less than 3 months. From RNA extracted from PBMCs, the TCR library was made. For TCR beta, libraries came from iRepertoire HTBI primers and Arm-PCR of CDR3 regions. TCRdb called the multiplex PCR reads again in MiXCR, with one record for every CDR3 protein. The sample contains a few hundred thousand distinct CDR3 sequences, roughly 14% of which appear only once. This sample was shared with a second study, whose subject was T cells in Graves' hyperthyroidism and ophthalmopathy.

The sample was peripheral blood mononuclear cells (PBMCs), taken at new diagnosis, from a patient treated with antithyroid drugs. These receptors all come from a man younger than 40 with Graves disease.

This clonotype has just a few counts. The V gene is TRBV20-1, the J gene TRBJ2-7; 12 nucleotides agree with TRBD2. This CDR3 has 15 amino acids. Germline trimming cut 5 bases from V and 3 bases from J; bases unmatched to any gene: 8. In germline, CDR1 is DFQATT, CDR2 SNEGSKA (reference sequence). The CDR3 spells CSAELAGGPHYEQYF. The CDR3 DNA reads TGCAGTGCTGAACTAGCGGGAGGACCCCACTACGAGCAGTACTTC.

This clonotype showed up many times. The V gene is TRBV5-5, the J gene TRBJ1-5, with D unresolved. V lost 3 bases to trimming and J lost 0 bases, with 13 bases between them. The V gene's germline CDR1 is SGHKS and CDR2 YYEKEE (reference sequence). This CDR3 is built from 16 residues. The CDR3: CASSSIAGYSNQPQHF. DNA of the CDR3: TGTGCCAGCAGCTCGATCGCCGGGTATAGCAATCAGCCCCAGCATTTT. Looking up the rest from reference TRBV5-5 and TRBJ1-5 gives the full variable domain: DAGVTQSPTHLIKTRGQQVTLRCSPISGHKSVSWYQQVLGQGPQFIFQYYEKEERGRGNFPDRFSARQFPNYSSELNVNALLLGDSALYLCASSSIAGYSNQPQHFGDGTRLSIL.

There are many counts of this clonotype. The V and J genes are TRBV10-3 and TRBJ2-7, with TRBD1 matching over 7 bases. This CDR3 is built from 14 residues. Germline V gene lookup returns CDR1 ENHRY and CDR2 SYGVKD. The ends lost 2 bases at V and 5 bases at J; junction bases unmatched: 6. CDR3 sequence: CAISELQGRDEQYF. The DNA for the CDR3 is TGTGCCATCAGTGAGCTACAGGGGAGAGACGAGCAGTACTTC.

This clonotype was detected ten times or more. The J gene is TRBJ2-7, the V gene TRBV7-2; TRBD1 might be the D (5 bases). The CDR3 has 14 residues. CDR1 is SGHTA, CDR2 FQGNSA, per germline. Trimming stripped 5 bases from V and 0 bases from J, with 11 bases between. The CDR3 DNA sequence: TGTGCCAGCAGCCTAGACAGTTCCTCCTACGAGCAGTACTTC. Protein sequence: CASSLDSSSYEQYF.

This clonotype has at least ten counts. This chain connects TRBV20-1 to TRBJ2-1; D tentatively fits TRBD1 or TRBD2 (5 bases each). The CDR3 covers 17 residues. The V gene lost 5 bases and the J gene lost 4 bases, with 24 bases spanning the gap. Germline assignment: CDR1 DFQATT and CDR2 SNEGSKA (reference sequence). The CDR3 coding sequence is TGCAGTGCTTTGGGGCATGGCAGGCCCGGGAAGTACAATGAGCAGTTCTTC. Protein sequence: CSALGHGRPGKYNEQFF.

This chain connects TRBV5-1 to TRBJ2-7; D might be TRBD1 or TRBD2, each matching 5 bases. The germline V gene encodes CDR1 SGHRS and CDR2 YFSETQ. V was trimmed by 1 base and J by 7 bases, leaving 18 bases between them. The CDR3 contains 15 residues. The CDR3 loop reads CASSLYVGRRQEQYF. The CDR3 DNA reads as TGCGCCAGCAGCTTGTACGTGGGGAGACGACAGGAGCAGTACTTC.

There are a few counts of this clonotype. The chain combines TRBV29-1 with TRBJ2-2, with 10 nucleotides matching TRBD1. The CDR3 covers 14 residues. Germline-derived CDR1 and CDR2 are SQVTM and ANQGSEA. Unmatched junction bases numbered 5, after V lost 6 bases and J lost 4 bases. The DNA for the CDR3 is TGCAGCGTCGGGACAGGGGATATCACCGGGGAGCTGTTTTTT. Its protein is CSVGTGDITGELFF.

This clonotype was seen at least ten times. The chain recombines TRBV7-8 with TRBJ2-4, with 7 nucleotides matching TRBD1. Germline V gene data show CDR1 as SGHVS and CDR2 as FQNEAQ. V dropped 10 bases and J dropped 4; count of bases not matched to a gene: 10. CDR3 length: 14 amino acids. CDR3 amino acids: CATIAPGQKNIQYF. The CDR3 DNA sequence: TGTGCCACCATAGCCCCGGGACAGAAAAACATTCAGTACTTC. Full variable domain (rest looked up from reference TRBV7-8 and TRBJ2-4): GAGVSQSPRYKVAKRGQDVALRCDPISGHVSLFWYQQALGQGPEFLTYFQNEAQLDKSGLPSDRFFAERPEGSVSTLKIQRTQQEDSAVYLCATIAPGQKNIQYFGAGTRLSVL.

The sample holds many counts of this clonotype. The V gene is TRBV6-1, the J gene TRBJ1-5; no clear D gene. Trimming removed 6 bases at V and 9 bases at J, with 18 bases between. The CDR3 contains 14 residues. Germline CDR1 and CDR2: MNHNS and SASEGT. The CDR3 region is CASRISGRPRPQHF. CDR3 DNA: TGTGCCAGCAGAATATCCGGACGTCCGCGGCCCCAGCATTTT.